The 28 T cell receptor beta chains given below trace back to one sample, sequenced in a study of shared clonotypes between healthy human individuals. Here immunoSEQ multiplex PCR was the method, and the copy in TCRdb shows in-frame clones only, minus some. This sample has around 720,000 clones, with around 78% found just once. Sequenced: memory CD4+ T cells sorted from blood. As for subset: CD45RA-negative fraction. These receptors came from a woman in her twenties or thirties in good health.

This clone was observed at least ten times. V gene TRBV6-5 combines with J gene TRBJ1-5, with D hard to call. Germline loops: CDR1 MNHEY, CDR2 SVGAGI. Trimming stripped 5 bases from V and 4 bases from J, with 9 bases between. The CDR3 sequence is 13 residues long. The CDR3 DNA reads TGTGCCAGCAGTGCCCAGGTAAATCAGCCCCAGCATTTT. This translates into CASSAQVNQPQHF.

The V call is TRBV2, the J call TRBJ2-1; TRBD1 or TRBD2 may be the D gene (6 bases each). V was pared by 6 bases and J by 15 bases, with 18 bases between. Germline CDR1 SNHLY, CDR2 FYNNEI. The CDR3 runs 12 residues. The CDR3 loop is CASSLRGNGGFF. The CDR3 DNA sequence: TGTGCCAGCAGCCTCAGGGGCAACGGGGGGTTCTTC.

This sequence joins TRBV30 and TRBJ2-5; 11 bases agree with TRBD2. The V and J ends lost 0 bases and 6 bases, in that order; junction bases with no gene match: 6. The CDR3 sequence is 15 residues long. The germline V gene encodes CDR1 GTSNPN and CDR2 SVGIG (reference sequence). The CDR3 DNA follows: TGTGCCTGGAGTGTTGGACTAGCGGGTACGAAGACCCAGTACTTC. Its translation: CAWSVGLAGTKTQYF.

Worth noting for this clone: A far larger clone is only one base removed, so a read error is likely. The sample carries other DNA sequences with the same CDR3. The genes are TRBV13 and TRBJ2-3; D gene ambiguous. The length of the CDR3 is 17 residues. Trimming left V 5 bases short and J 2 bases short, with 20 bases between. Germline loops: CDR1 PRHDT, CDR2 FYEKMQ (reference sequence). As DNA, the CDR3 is TGTGCCAGCAGCCCTGGGTTTGCGGATAGTCACACAGATACGCAGTATTTT. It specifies CASSPGFADSHTDTQYF.

This chain's CDR3 is CASSLRVATYEQYF. Here the CDR3 DNA reads TGCGCCAGCAGCCTCCGGGTCGCAACCTACGAGCAGTACTTC. The genes are TRBV5-1 and TRBJ2-7; D is ambiguous. Looked up from germline, CDR1 is SGHRS and CDR2 is YFSETQ. V lost 4 bases, J lost 2 bases, and 13 bases lay in between. The CDR3 consists of 14 residues.

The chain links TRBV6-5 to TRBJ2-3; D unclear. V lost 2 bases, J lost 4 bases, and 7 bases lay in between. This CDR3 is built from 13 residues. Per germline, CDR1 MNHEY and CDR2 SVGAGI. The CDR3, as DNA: TGTGCCAGCAGTTACACCCATTCAGATACGCAGTATTTT. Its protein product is CASSYTHSDTQYF.

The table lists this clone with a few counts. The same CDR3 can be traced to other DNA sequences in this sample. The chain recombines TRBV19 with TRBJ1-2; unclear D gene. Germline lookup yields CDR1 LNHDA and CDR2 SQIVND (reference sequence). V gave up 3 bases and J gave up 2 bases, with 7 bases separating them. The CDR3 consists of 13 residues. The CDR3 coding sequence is TGTGCCAGTAGTATCGGACGCAACTATGGCTACACCTTC. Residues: CASSIGRNYGYTF.

CDR3 DNA: TGTGCCAGCAGCCCAATCGACAGGATCTATGGCTACACCTTC. Translated, it gives CASSPIDRIYGYTF. This chain links TRBV9 with TRBJ1-2, with D possibly being TRBD1 (6 bases). This CDR3 has 14 residues. V lost 4 bases to trimming and J lost 4 bases, with 14 bases between them. Germline values: CDR1 SGDLS, CDR2 YYNGEE.

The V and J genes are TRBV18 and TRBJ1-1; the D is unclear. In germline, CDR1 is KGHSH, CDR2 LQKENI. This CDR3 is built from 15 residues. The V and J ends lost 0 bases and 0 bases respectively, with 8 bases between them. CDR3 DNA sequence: TGTGCCAGCTCACCACCGAACAGTATGAACACTGAAGCTTTCTTT. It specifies CASSPPNSMNTEAFF.

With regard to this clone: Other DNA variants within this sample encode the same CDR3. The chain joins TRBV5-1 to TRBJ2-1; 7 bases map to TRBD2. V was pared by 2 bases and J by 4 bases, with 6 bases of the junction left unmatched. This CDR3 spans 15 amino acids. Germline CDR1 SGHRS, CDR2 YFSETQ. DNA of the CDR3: TGCGCCAGCAGCTTAGAATCTAGCGGTTACAATGAGCAGTTCTTC. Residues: CASSLESSGYNEQFF.

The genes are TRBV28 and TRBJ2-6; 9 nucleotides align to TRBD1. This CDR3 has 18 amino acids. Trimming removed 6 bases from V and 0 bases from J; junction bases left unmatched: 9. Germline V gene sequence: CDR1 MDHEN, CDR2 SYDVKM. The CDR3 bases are TGTGCCAGCAGCACCCCGGGACAGGGCTTCTCTGGGGCCAACGTCCTGACTTTC. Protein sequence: CASSTPGQGFSGANVLTF.

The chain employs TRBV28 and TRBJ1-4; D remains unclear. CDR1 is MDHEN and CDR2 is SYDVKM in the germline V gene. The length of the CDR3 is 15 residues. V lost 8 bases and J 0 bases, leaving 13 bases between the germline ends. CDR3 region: CASSRAVATNEKLFF. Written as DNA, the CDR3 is TGTGCCAGCTCCCGCGCGGTTGCAACTAATGAAAAACTGTTTTTT.

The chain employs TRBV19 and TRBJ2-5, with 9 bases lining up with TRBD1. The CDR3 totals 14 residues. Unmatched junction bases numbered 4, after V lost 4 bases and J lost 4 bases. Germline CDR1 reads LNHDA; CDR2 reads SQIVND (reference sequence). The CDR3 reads CASSRGQGTETQYF. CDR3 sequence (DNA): TGTGCCAGTAGTAGGGGACAGGGAACAGAGACCCAGTACTTC.

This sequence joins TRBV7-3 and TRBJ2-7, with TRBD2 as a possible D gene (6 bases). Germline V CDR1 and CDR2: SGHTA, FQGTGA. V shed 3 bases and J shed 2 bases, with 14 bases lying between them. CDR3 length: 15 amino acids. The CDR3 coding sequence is TGTGCCAGCAGCTTTAGCGCGGGCGGGGCCTACGAGCAGTACTTC. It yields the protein CASSFSAGGAYEQYF.

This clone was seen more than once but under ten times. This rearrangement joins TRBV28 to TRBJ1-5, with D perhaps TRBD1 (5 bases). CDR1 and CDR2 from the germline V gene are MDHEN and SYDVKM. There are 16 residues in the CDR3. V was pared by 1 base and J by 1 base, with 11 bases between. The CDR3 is CASSLSPGLSNQPQHF. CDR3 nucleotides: TGTGCCAGCAGTTTATCCCCAGGGTTGAGCAATCAGCCCCAGCATTTT. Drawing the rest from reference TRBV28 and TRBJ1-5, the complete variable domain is DVKVTQSSRYLVKRTGEKVFLECVQDMDHENMFWYRQDPGLGLRLIYFSYDVKMKEKGDIPEGYSVSREKKERFSLILESASTNQTSMYLCASSLSPGLSNQPQHFGDGTRLSIL.

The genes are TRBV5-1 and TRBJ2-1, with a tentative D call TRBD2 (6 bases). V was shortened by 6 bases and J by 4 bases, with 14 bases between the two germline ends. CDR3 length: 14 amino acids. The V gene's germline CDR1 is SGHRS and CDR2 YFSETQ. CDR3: CASNRDSIYNEQFF. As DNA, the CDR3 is TGCGCCAGCAACCGGGACTCCATATACAATGAGCAGTTCTTC.

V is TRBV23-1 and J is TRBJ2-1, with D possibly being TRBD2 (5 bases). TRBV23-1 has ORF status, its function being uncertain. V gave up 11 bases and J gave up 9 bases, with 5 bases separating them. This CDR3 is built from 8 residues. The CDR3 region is CAAGEQFF. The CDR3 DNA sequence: TGCGCCGCGGGTGAGCAGTTCTTC.

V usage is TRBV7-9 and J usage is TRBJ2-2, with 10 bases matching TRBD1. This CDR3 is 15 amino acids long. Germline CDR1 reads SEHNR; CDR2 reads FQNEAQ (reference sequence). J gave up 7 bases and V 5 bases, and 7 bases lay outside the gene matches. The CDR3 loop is CASSAPGTGVGELFF. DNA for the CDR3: TGTGCCAGCAGCGCCCCCGGGACAGGGGTCGGGGAGCTGTTTTTT.

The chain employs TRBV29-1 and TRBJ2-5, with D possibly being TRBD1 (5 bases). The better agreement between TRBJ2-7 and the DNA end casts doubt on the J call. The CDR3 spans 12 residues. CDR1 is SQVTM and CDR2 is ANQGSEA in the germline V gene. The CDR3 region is CSATGQGFEQYF. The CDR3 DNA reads TGCAGCGCCACCGGGCAGGGCTTCGAGCAGTACTTC.

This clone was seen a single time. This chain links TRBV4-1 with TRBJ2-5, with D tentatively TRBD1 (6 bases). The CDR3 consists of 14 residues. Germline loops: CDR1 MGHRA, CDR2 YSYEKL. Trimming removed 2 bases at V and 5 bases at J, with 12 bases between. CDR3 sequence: CASSQLPQGETQYF. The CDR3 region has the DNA TGCGCCAGCAGCCAACTGCCGCAGGGGGAGACCCAGTACTTC.

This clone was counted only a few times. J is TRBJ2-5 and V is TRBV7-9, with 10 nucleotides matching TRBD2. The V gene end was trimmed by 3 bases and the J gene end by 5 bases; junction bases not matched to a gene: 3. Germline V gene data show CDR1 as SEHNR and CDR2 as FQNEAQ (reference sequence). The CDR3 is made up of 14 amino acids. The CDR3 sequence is CASSFTSGMETQYF. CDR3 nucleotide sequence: TGTGCCAGCAGCTTTACTAGCGGGATGGAGACCCAGTACTTC.

The chain's CDR3 is CASTPLGGGVSYEQYF. In DNA form, the CDR3 reads TGTGCCAGCACTCCGCTCGGGGGTGGCGTCTCCTACGAGCAGTACTTC. The chain couples TRBV2 to TRBJ2-7, with D perhaps TRBD2 (6 bases). CDR1 SNHLY and CDR2 FYNNEI come from the germline V gene. The CDR3 loop spans 16 amino acids. Trimming removed 7 bases at V and 0 bases at J, with 19 bases between.

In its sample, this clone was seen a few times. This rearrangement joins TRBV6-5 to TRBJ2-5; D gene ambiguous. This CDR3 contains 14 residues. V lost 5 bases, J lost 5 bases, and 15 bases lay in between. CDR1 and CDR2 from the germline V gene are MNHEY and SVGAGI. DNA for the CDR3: TGTGCCAGCAGTCCCGGGCTGTTTGGGGAGACCCAGTACTTC. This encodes CASSPGLFGETQYF.

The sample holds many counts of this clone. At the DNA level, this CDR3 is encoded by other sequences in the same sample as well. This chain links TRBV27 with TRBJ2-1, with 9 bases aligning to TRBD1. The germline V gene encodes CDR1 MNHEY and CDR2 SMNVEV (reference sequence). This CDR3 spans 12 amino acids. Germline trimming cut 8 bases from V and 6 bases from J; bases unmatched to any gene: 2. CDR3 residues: CASGTGINEQFF. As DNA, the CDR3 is TGTGCCAGCGGGACAGGGATCAATGAGCAGTTCTTC.

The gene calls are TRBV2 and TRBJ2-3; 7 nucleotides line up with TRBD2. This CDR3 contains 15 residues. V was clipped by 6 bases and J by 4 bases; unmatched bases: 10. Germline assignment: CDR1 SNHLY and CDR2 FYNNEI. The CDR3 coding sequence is TGTGCCAGCAGAGAAAGCGGGACGTGGTCAGATACGCAGTATTTT. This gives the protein CASRESGTWSDTQYF.

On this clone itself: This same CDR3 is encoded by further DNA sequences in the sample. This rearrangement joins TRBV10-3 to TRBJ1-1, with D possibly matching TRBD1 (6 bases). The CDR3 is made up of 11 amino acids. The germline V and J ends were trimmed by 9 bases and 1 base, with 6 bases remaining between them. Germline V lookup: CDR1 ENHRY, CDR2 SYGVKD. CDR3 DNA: TGTGCCATAGGGGGGAACACTGAAGCTTTCTTT. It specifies CAIGGNTEAFF.

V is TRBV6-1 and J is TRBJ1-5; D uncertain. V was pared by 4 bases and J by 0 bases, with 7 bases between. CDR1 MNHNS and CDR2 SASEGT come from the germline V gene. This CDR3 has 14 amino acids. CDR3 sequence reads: CASSVYDSNQPQHF. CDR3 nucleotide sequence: TGTGCCAGCAGTGTATATGATAGCAATCAGCCCCAGCATTTT.

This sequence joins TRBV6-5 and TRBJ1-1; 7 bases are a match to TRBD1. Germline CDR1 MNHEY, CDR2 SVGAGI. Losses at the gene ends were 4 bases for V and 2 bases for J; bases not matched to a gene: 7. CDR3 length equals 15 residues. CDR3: CASSWDSRLNTEAFF. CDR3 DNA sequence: TGTGCCAGCAGTTGGGACAGCCGACTTAACACTGAAGCTTTCTTT.